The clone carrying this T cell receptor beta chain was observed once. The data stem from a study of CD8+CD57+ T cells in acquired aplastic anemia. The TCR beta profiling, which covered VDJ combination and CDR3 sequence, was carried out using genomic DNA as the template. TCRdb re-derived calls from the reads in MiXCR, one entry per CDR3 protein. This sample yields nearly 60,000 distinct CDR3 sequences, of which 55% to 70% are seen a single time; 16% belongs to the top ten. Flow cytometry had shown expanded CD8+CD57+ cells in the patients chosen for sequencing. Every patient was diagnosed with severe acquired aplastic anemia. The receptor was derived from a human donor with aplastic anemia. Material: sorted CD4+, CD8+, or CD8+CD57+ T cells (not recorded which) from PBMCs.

CDR3 in amino acids: CARDGTLGRTDTQYF. For the CDR3, the DNA is TGTGCCAGGGACGGGACTCTTGGGAGAACAGATACGCAGTATTTT. The chain recombines TRBV2 with TRBJ2-3, with D perhaps TRBD2 (6 bases). The V end was cut by 9 bases, the J end by 3 bases, with 19 bases between. The CDR3 runs to 15 residues. Germline V gives CDR1 SNHLY, CDR2 FYNNEI. The full variable domain, rest sourced from reference TRBV2 and TRBJ2-3, is EPEVTQTPSHQVTQMGQEVILRCVPISNHLYFYWYRQILGQKVEFLVSFYNNEISEKSEIFDDQFSVERPDGSNFTLKIRSTKLEDSAMYFCARDGTLGRTDTQYFGPGTRLTVL.